The clone carrying this T cell receptor (beta chain) came up once. This specimen belongs to a study of cytomegalovirus exposure and HLA in healthy donors. The primer mix had 60 Vbeta and 13 Jbeta primers. Original data processing: Counted up in a later analysis, unique TCR beta chains came to roughly 80 million, with about 9.9 million shared. TCRdb's copy holds only in-frame clones and misses some; the assay was immunoSEQ multiplex PCR. Clone size and V and J calls were adopted from that table, with D and trimming inferred from the DNA. The repertoire holds roughly 97,000 clones, with 81% as singletons. Germline CDR1 and CDR2: GTSNPN and SVGIG (reference sequence). The CDR3 covers 16 residues. Losses at the gene ends were 5 bases for V and 0 bases for J; bases not matched to a gene: 5.

The source of this sequence is a man aged 40-49 years in good health and CMV-seropositive. The sample was PBMCs. The V gene is TRBV30, the J gene TRBJ2-3, with 13 bases fitting TRBD2. The CDR3: CAWAGLAGSSTDTQYF. DNA of the CDR3: TGTGCCTGGGCGGGACTAGCGGGATCTAGCACAGATACGCAGTATTTT.